These T cell receptor beta chains were read from a single sample in a study of a mutant IDH1 vaccine in newly diagnosed glioma. The repertoire was sequenced with immunoSEQ multiplex PCR; TCRdb's copy has only in-frame clones and lacks some. This table holds about 51,000 clones, roughly 73% found once. These receptors have no known antigen. Sequenced material: PBMCs, taken from a glioma patient whose treatment included an IDH1 peptide vaccine. All receptors come from a man aged 50 to 59 with glioma. Each CDR3 is given with its conserved first and last residue. The D gene is left open where the match is weak. Some rows mark clone size as missing; the rest say once, few, many or name a class of expanded clone.

V gene	D gene	J gene	clone size	CDR3 protein	CDR3 DNA
TRBV5-1	.	TRBJ2-7	.	CASSTEGASYEQYF	TGCGCCAGCAGCACGGAGGGGGCCTCCTACGAGCAGTACTTC
TRBV2	.	TRBJ2-5	once	CASSEAGLTLETQYF	TGTGCCAGCAGTGAAGCAGGGCTAACGTTAGAGACCCAGTACTTC
TRBV5-4	.	TRBJ1-1	once	CASSLVAVRGTEAFF	TGTGCCAGCAGCTTGGTAGCAGTCAGAGGCACTGAAGCTTTCTTT
TRBV6-5	.	TRBJ1-1	.	CASTTKGIMNTEAFF	TGTGCCAGCACCACGAAAGGTATAATGAACACTGAAGCTTTCTTT
TRBV2	TRBD1	TRBJ1-5	.	CASSRDRGRNQPQHF	TGTGCCAGCAGTCGGGACAGGGGTCGAAATCAGCCCCAGCATTTT
TRBV4-1	TRBD2	TRBJ2-1	.	CASSRGGLVISYNEQFF	TGCGCCAGCAGCCGGGGTGGACTAGTGATCTCCTACAATGAGCAGTTCTTC
TRBV6-1	.	TRBJ1-1	.	CASSEIGRGNTEAFF	TGTGCCAGCAGTGAAATAGGCAGGGGGAACACTGAAGCTTTCTTT
TRBV30	.	TRBJ1-5	.	CAWSLGVSNQPQHF	TGTGCCTGGAGTCTAGGAGTTAGCAATCAGCCCCAGCATTTT
TRBV29-1	.	TRBJ1-1	few	CSVEDPDRNTEAFF	TGCAGCGTTGAAGATCCGGACAGGAACACTGAAGCTTTCTTT
TRBV10-3	.	TRBJ2-7	.	CAISDWRAGGFYEQYF	TGTGCCATCAGTGACTGGAGGGCAGGGGGTTTCTACGAGCAGTACTTC
TRBV15	TRBD2	TRBJ2-3	.	CATSRGGGPDTQYF	TGTGCCACCAGCAGAGGCGGGGGGCCAGATACGCAGTATTTT
TRBV19	.	TRBJ1-1	few	CASGLNTEAFF	TGTGCCAGTGGCCTGAACACTGAAGCTTTCTTT
TRBV29-1	TRBD1	TRBJ2-5	once	CSVSRQGETQYF	TGCAGCGTCTCCCGACAGGGAGAGACCCAGTACTTC
TRBV5-1	TRBD2	TRBJ2-1	.	CASSFGAGAYEQFF	TGCGCCAGCAGCTTCGGAGCGGGGGCCTATGAGCAGTTCTTC
TRBV2	TRBD1	TRBJ1-5	.	CASGGTGWENQPQHF	TGTGCCAGCGGAGGGACAGGGTGGGAAAATCAGCCCCAGCATTTT
TRBV7-9	.	TRBJ1-2	.	CASSSFSGVSYGYTF	TGTGCCAGCAGCTCCTTCTCAGGAGTCAGCTATGGCTACACCTTC
TRBV7-2	TRBD2	TRBJ2-2	.	CASNRGVLTGELFF	TGTGCCAGCAACCGGGGGGTGCTCACCGGGGAGCTGTTTTTT
TRBV25-1	.	TRBJ1-4	.	CASSDSRGGEKLFF	TGTGCCAGCAGTGACTCCAGGGGTGGAGAAAAACTGTTTTTT
TRBV11-2	TRBD1	TRBJ1-1	.	CASSPDRGRWMNTEAFF	TGTGCCAGCAGCCCGGACAGGGGGCGGTGGATGAACACTGAAGCTTTCTTT
TRBV9	.	TRBJ2-7	.	CASSSSFETEQYF	TGTGCCAGCAGCTCGTCGTTCGAGACCGAGCAGTACTTC
TRBV7-8	.	TRBJ1-5	.	CASSSGRNNQPQHF	TGTGCCAGCAGCTCCGGACGGAACAATCAGCCCCAGCATTTT
TRBV28	.	TRBJ1-1	.	CASSLIRSAAAEAFF	TGTGCCAGCAGTTTGATTAGGTCCGCGGCCGCTGAAGCTTTCTTT
TRBV5-6	TRBD1	TRBJ1-2	.	CASSNTGGDYGYTF	TGTGCCAGCAGCAATACAGGGGGAGACTATGGCTACACCTTC
TRBV5-1	.	TRBJ2-7	.	CASSLAPIGEQYF	TGCGCCAGCAGCTTGGCACCGATCGGCGAGCAGTACTTC
TRBV7-2	.	TRBJ2-7	few	CASSRTLTYEQYF	TGTGCCAGCAGCCGGACGCTAACTTACGAGCAGTACTTC
TRBV30	TRBD1	TRBJ1-4	.	CALDRAKTNEKLFF	TGTGCCTTGGACAGGGCCAAAACTAATGAAAAACTGTTTTTT
TRBV2	.	TRBJ1-3	.	CASSDARASGNTIYF	TGTGCCAGCAGTGATGCCCGTGCCTCTGGAAACACCATATATTTT
TRBV18	.	TRBJ2-1	.	CASSPPGATEQFF	TGTGCCAGCTCACCACCGGGCGCCACTGAGCAGTTCTTC
TRBV6-1	.	TRBJ1-1	.	CASSELDRDTEAFF	TGTGCCAGCAGTGAACTTGATAGGGACACTGAAGCTTTCTTT